This T cell receptor beta chain stems from a study of blood T cell repertoires in COVID-19. The CDR3 runs 13 residues. Germline V gene sequence: CDR1 MNHEY, CDR2 SVGAGI. The V end was cut by 2 bases, the J end by 7 bases, with 11 bases between. Profiling relied on immunoSEQ multiplex PCR, and the TCRdb table lists in-frame clones only, not all of them. The data contain 300,000 to 400,000 clones, around 87% of them singletons. The clonotype originates from a woman between 55 and 75 years old with COVID-19, enrolled during active disease. The specimen was peripheral blood. This sequence joins TRBV6-5 and TRBJ1-2; D is perhaps TRBD1 (5 bases). CDR3 nucleotide sequence: TGTGCCAGCAGTTACGGCCAGGGTGGTGGCTACACCTTC. Amino acids: CASSYGQGGGYTF.